What follows are 28 T cell receptor beta chains derived from one specimen sequenced in a study of PD-1 blockade in classical Hodgkin lymphoma. Time point in this sample: cycle 4 day 1 (C4D1), after 6 weeks of nivolumab. Autologous stem cell transplantation was followed by relapse in every patient, and brentuximab vedotin exposure varied. Magnetic negative selection was used to purify CD4+ T cells from PBMCs that had been thawed. Assay: immunoSEQ multiplex PCR; the TCRdb copy retains only in-frame clones and omits some. The table has under 8,500 clones, around nine tenths seen once. The sample consisted of CD4+ T cells from blood, taken before the fourth cycle of nivolumab. Receptors were obtained from a human donor with classical Hodgkin lymphoma.

J is TRBJ2-5 and V is TRBV5-1; D is undetermined. This CDR3 is 14 amino acids long. Germline lookup yields CDR1 SGHRS and CDR2 YFSETQ. Trimming left V 0 bases short and J 4 bases short, with 10 bases between. The DNA of the CDR3 is TGCGCCAGCAGCTTGGACGGCAGGCGAGAGACCCAGTACTTC. It codes for CASSLDGRRETQYF.

The chain links TRBV6-1 to TRBJ2-1; 7 bases line up with TRBD2. Germline lookup yields CDR1 MNHNS and CDR2 SASEGT. V lost 5 bases and J lost 9; bases outside the gene matches: 7. The CDR3 is made up of 13 amino acids. CDR3 loop: CASSRSGTGEQFF. The CDR3 DNA sequence: TGTGCCAGCAGTCGGAGCGGGACGGGTGAGCAGTTCTTC.

This chain uses TRBV5-1 with TRBJ2-1; either TRBD1 or TRBD2 may fit D (5 bases each). The germline V and J ends were trimmed by 0 bases and 5 bases, with 18 bases remaining between them. In germline, CDR1 is SGHRS, CDR2 YFSETQ. This CDR3 comprises 17 residues. CDR3 amino acids: CASSLGPRGGGHNEQFF. The CDR3, as DNA: TGCGCCAGCAGCTTGGGTCCTCGGGGCGGCGGTCACAATGAGCAGTTCTTC.

This chain joins TRBV6-4 and TRBJ2-2, with D unresolved. Trimming took 6 bases from V and 4 from J, leaving 9 bases between them. Germline loops: CDR1 MRHNA, CDR2 SNTAGT. The CDR3 length is 13 residues. Written as DNA, the CDR3 is TGTGCCAGCAGAGCGCCATTCACCGGGGAGCTGTTTTTT. Amino acids: CASRAPFTGELFF.

This rearrangement joins TRBV9 to TRBJ2-2; the D gene is possibly TRBD1 (5 bases). V was pared by 2 bases and J by 1 base, with 9 bases between. Germline V gives CDR1 SGDLS, CDR2 YYNGEE. The CDR3 has 15 residues. The CDR3 DNA follows: TGTGCCAGCAGCGTGACTGGACAGAACACCGGGGAGCTGTTTTTT. The encoded protein is CASSVTGQNTGELFF.

The sample holds a few counts of this clone. The chain couples TRBV7-9 to TRBJ1-2; 7 bases agree with TRBD1. The CDR3 extends over 15 amino acids. The germline gives CDR1 SEHNR, CDR2 FQNEAQ (reference sequence). The J segment lost 7 bases and the V segment lost 4 bases, leaving 12 bases of the junction unmatched. The CDR3 is CASSSIRQGGSGYTF. CDR3 in DNA: TGTGCCAGCAGCTCCATTCGACAGGGAGGGTCTGGCTACACCTTC. Full variable domain (outside the CDR3, taken from reference TRBV7-9 and TRBJ1-2): DTGVSQNPRHKITKRGQNVTFRCDPISEHNRLYWYRQTLGQGPEFLTYFQNEAQLEKSRLLSDRFSAERPKGSFSTLEIQRTEQGDSAMYLCASSSIRQGGSGYTFGSGTRLTVV.

DNA of the CDR3: TGTGCCAGCAGCGTAGAAGACGAGCAGTACTTC. It encodes CASSVEDEQYF. J is TRBJ2-7 and V is TRBV9, with D uncertain. The CDR3 length is 11 residues. V lost 0 bases and J 5 bases, leaving 3 bases between the germline ends. Germline V gives CDR1 SGDLS, CDR2 YYNGEE.

This clone was observed a handful of times. This chain connects TRBV6-1 to TRBJ2-7; TRBD2 is a possible D gene (6 bases). CDR1 is MNHNS and CDR2 is SASEGT in the germline V gene. V lost 0 bases and J 2 bases, leaving 11 bases between the germline ends. This CDR3 region has 15 residues. The CDR3 DNA sequence: TGTGCCAGCAGTGAAGCATGGCGGGGCACCTACGAGCAGTACTTC. Its protein product is CASSEAWRGTYEQYF.

This rearrangement joins TRBV2 to TRBJ1-2, with D maybe TRBD1 (5 bases). The V gene's germline CDR1 is SNHLY and CDR2 FYNNEI. With 4 bases removed from V and 2 bases from J, the gap between germline ends came to 11 bases. This CDR3 is 14 amino acids long. This CDR3 reads CASSGAGKNYGYTF. The CDR3 DNA follows: TGTGCCAGCAGTGGAGCAGGGAAGAACTATGGCTACACCTTC.

This clone appeared a few times. The V and J genes are TRBV7-9 and TRBJ1-2, with D hard to call. The CDR3 loop spans 13 amino acids. CDR1 is SEHNR, CDR2 FQNEAQ, per germline (reference sequence). V lost 5 bases and J lost 1, with 8 bases in between. DNA for the CDR3: TGTGCCAGCAGCCAACACATTAACTATGGCTACACCTTC. Protein product: CASSQHINYGYTF. The entire variable domain, with the rest obtained from reference TRBV7-9 and TRBJ1-2, is as follows: DTGVSQNPRHKITKRGQNVTFRCDPISEHNRLYWYRQTLGQGPEFLTYFQNEAQLEKSRLLSDRFSAERPKGSFSTLEIQRTEQGDSAMYLCASSQHINYGYTFGSGTRLTVV.

The rearrangement uses TRBV4-2 and TRBJ1-4; 7 bases map to TRBD1. Germline V gene data show CDR1 as LGHNA and CDR2 as YNFKEQ. The CDR3 contains 15 residues. V gave up 3 bases and J gave up 4 bases; unmatched junction bases: 5. This CDR3 reads CASSQGDSGNEKLFF. The CDR3 region has the DNA TGTGCCAGCAGCCAGGGGGACAGCGGTAATGAAAAACTGTTTTTT.

The rearrangement joins TRBV27 to TRBJ2-3, with D hard to call. Deletions cut 4 bases from V and 9 bases from J, with 8 bases between. Germline V CDR1 and CDR2: MNHEY, SMNVEV (reference sequence). The CDR3 spans 11 residues. CDR3 in DNA: TGTGCCAGCAGTTATGCGTTCACGCAGTATTTT. This codes for CASSYAFTQYF.

The CDR3 loop reads CASSWVIGPANTGELFF. The CDR3 DNA is TGTGCCAGCAGCTGGGTCATCGGACCCGCGAACACCGGGGAGCTGTTTTTT. The chain combines TRBV7-3 with TRBJ2-2; no reliable D call. Germline V gene sequence: CDR1 SGHTA, CDR2 FQGTGA. The CDR3 runs 17 residues. The germline V and J ends were trimmed by 4 bases and 0 bases, with 15 bases remaining between them. Supplemented by reference TRBV7-3 and TRBJ2-2, the full variable domain reads GAGVSQTPSNKVTEKGKYVELRCDPISGHTALYWYRQSLGQGPEFLIYFQGTGAADDSGLPNDRFFAVRPEGSVSTLKIQRTERGDSAVYLCASSWVIGPANTGELFFGEGSRLTVL.

The chain links TRBV5-1 to TRBJ1-2, with D possibly matching TRBD1 (6 bases). This CDR3 comprises 11 residues. Germline loops: CDR1 SGHRS, CDR2 YFSETQ. V lost 4 bases and J lost 14, with 15 bases in between. In DNA form, the CDR3 reads TGCGCCAGCAGCCCTGGGGGCGACTCGACCTTC. It yields the protein CASSPGGDSTF.

J is TRBJ2-1 and V is TRBV5-1, with D hard to call. Deletions cut 1 base from V and 1 base from J, with 9 bases between. Germline CDR1 is SGHRS and CDR2 is YFSETQ. There are 15 residues in the CDR3. CDR3 sequence (DNA): TGCGCCAGCAGCTTGAATCTAGGATCCTACAATGAGCAGTTCTTC. This encodes CASSLNLGSYNEQFF. Combining the CDR3 with reference TRBV5-1 and TRBJ2-1 gives the whole variable domain KAGVTQTPRYLIKTRGQQVTLSCSPISGHRSVSWYQQTPGQGLQFLFEYFSETQRNKGNFPGRFSGRQFSNSRSEMNVSTLELGDSALYLCASSLNLGSYNEQFFGPGTRLTVL.

The chain couples TRBV5-6 to TRBJ1-6, with a tentative D call TRBD1 (6 bases). The CDR3 runs 15 residues. V was shortened by 4 bases and J by 9 bases, with 17 bases between the two germline ends. The germline gives CDR1 SGHDT, CDR2 YYEEEE. CDR3 sequence (DNA): TGTGCCAGCAGCCTCATGGGGGGGGCGGCTTCACCCCTCCACTTT. Its protein is CASSLMGGAASPLHF.

V and J are TRBV5-4 and TRBJ1-2, with TRBD1 identical over 9 bases. J was trimmed by 5 bases and V by 4 bases; bases with no gene match: 15. CDR1 SGHNT and CDR2 YYREEE come from the germline V gene (reference sequence). The length of the CDR3 is 17 residues. CDR3 protein: CASSAREQGAGWYGYTF. The DNA of the CDR3 is TGTGCCAGCAGCGCGCGCGAACAGGGGGCAGGGTGGTATGGCTACACCTTC.

The chain combines TRBV2 with TRBJ2-5; maybe TRBD2 (6 bases). The J call may be mistaken, given a closer DNA end match to TRBJ2-7. The germline V gene encodes CDR1 SNHLY and CDR2 FYNNEI. This CDR3 has 13 amino acids. As DNA, the CDR3 is TGTGCCAGCAGTTTGGAAGTGGGGGGCGAGCAGTACTTC. It encodes CASSLEVGGEQYF.

The rearrangement uses TRBV19 and TRBJ2-3; D possibly matches TRBD1 or TRBD2 (7 bases each). CDR1 LNHDA and CDR2 SQIVND come from the germline V gene (reference sequence). CDR3 length: 17 amino acids. V was trimmed by 6 bases and J by 8 bases, leaving 27 bases between them. For the CDR3, the DNA is TGTGCCAGTAGAATACGAGGGGGGGACAGAAGAGACGGTACGCAGTATTTT. Translated, it gives CASRIRGGDRRDGTQYF.

This clone was picked up a small number of times. The chain joins TRBV19 to TRBJ1-6; D remains ambiguous. Germline V gene sequence: CDR1 LNHDA, CDR2 SQIVND (reference sequence). V was shortened by 3 bases and J by 9 bases, with 6 bases between the two germline ends. The length of the CDR3 is 12 residues. The CDR3 spells CASSISRSPLHF. In DNA form, the CDR3 reads TGTGCCAGTAGTATTTCTCGTTCACCCCTCCACTTT.

The V gene is TRBV6-6, the J gene TRBJ2-2; 7 positions agree with TRBD2. Germline assignment: CDR1 MNHNY and CDR2 SVGAGI (reference sequence). The CDR3 covers 16 residues. After removal of 8 bases from V and 5 bases from J, the junction contained 14 bases not matched to a gene. CDR3 in DNA: TGTGCCAGCCACCCCGAGGGCAGGGAGGGAACCGGGGAGCTGTTTTTT. It encodes CASHPEGREGTGELFF.

This chain links TRBV11-2 with TRBJ1-1; 8 bases map to TRBD1. V lost 5 bases and J lost 3; bases outside the gene matches: 14. Per the germline V gene, CDR1 is SGHAT and CDR2 is FQNNGV. There are 17 residues in the CDR3. The CDR3 loop reads CASSRYRTGYGDTEAFF. DNA for the CDR3: TGTGCCAGCAGCAGATATAGGACAGGGTATGGTGACACTGAAGCTTTCTTT.

The chain links TRBV4-2 to TRBJ1-4; 8 nucleotides agree with TRBD1. In germline, CDR1 is LGHNA, CDR2 YNFKEQ. CDR3 size: 15 residues. Trimming cost V 5 bases and J 3 bases; bases outside gene matches: 5. The CDR3 DNA follows: TGTGCCAGCAGCAATACAGGGGGGCCTAATGAAAAACTGTTTTTT. Translation gives CASSNTGGPNEKLFF.

The rearrangement links TRBV7-9 to TRBJ1-2; the D gene is possibly TRBD1 (5 bases). The CDR3 sequence is 12 residues long. Per the germline V gene, CDR1 is SEHNR and CDR2 is FQNEAQ (reference sequence). V was shortened by 5 bases and J by 4 bases, with 8 bases between the two germline ends. CDR3 amino acids: CASSIDSYGYTF. As DNA, the CDR3 is TGTGCCAGCAGCATCGACAGCTATGGCTACACCTTC.

The chain combines TRBV14 with TRBJ2-1, with TRBD2 identical over 14 bases. CDR1 is SGHDN and CDR2 is FVKESK in the germline V gene. This CDR3 comprises 19 residues. V gave up 4 bases and J gave up 0 bases; unmatched junction bases: 8. CDR3 amino acids: CASSRRLAGGGSSYNEQFF. The CDR3, as DNA: TGTGCCAGCAGCCGAAGACTAGCGGGAGGGGGTAGCTCCTACAATGAGCAGTTCTTC.

The genes are TRBV6-1 and TRBJ1-2; D is possibly TRBD1 (5 bases). Germline V gene data show CDR1 as MNHNS and CDR2 as SASEGT. V lost 4 bases and J 4 bases, leaving 10 bases between the germline ends. The CDR3 has 13 residues. The CDR3 protein is CASSVDSRYGYTF. As DNA, the CDR3 is TGTGCCAGCAGTGTTGACAGCCGCTATGGCTACACCTTC.

This rearrangement joins TRBV7-9 to TRBJ1-1, with a weak D call TRBD1 (5 bases). The germline V and J ends were trimmed by 4 bases and 4 bases, with 16 bases remaining between them. This CDR3 region has 15 residues. Looked up from germline, CDR1 is SEHNR and CDR2 is FQNEAQ (reference sequence). The CDR3 DNA reads TGTGCCAGCAGCTCAGTCAGGGTGAGCGGCACTGAAGCTTTCTTT. This encodes CASSSVRVSGTEAFF. The full variable domain, in which reference TRBV7-9 and TRBJ1-1 provide the parts outside the CDR3, is DTGVSQNPRHKITKRGQNVTFRCDPISEHNRLYWYRQTLGQGPEFLTYFQNEAQLEKSRLLSDRFSAERPKGSFSTLEIQRTEQGDSAMYLCASSSVRVSGTEAFFGQGTRLTVV.

The chain joins TRBV18 to TRBJ2-4, with 9 bases lining up with TRBD1. After removal of 3 bases from V and 6 bases from J, the junction contained 9 bases not matched to a gene. The CDR3 is 16 residues long. Germline CDR1 reads KGHSH; CDR2 reads LQKENI. As DNA, the CDR3 is TGTGCCAGCTCACCGACAGGGGGAACAGTACGAAACATTCAGTACTTC. Residues: CASSPTGGTVRNIQYF.